This T cell receptor (beta chain) was captured by sequencing in a study of molecular identifiers for immune sequencing clone quantification. Study findings and constraints: Effector cells kept over 99% of their molecules in clones above 20 RNA copies, while naive cells kept under 1% there.

The length of the CDR3 is 16 residues. With 1 base clipped from V and 3 bases from J, the junction kept 5 bases outside the gene matches. Germline V gene data show CDR1 as KGHSH and CDR2 as LQKENI. In TCRdb, the PCR reads were re-called with MiXCR into one record per CDR3 protein. The table records 400,000 to 600,000 distinct CDR3 sequences, around 21% of them present only once. The naive CD8 libraries originated from between roughly 18,000 and 1,100,000 sorted cells and drew on 10%, 30% or 50% RNA. Isolation of naive CD8 T cells was achieved by sorting on a CD8+CD4-CCR7+CD45RA+ phenotype. A word on this clonotype: The target antigen is unknown.

The chain combines TRBV18 with TRBJ2-3; the match to TRBD1 covers 9 bases. The specimen was naive CD8+ T cells from blood, with Jurkat cell RNA spiked in. Indicated subset: FACS-sorted CD8+CD4-CCR7+CD45RA+ naive T cells. The sequence came from a human donor in good health. Some libraries in this study had Jurkat cell RNA spiked in. As DNA, the CDR3 is TGTGCCAGCTCACCACGACCGGGACAGGGTACAGATACGCAGTATTTT. It is translated as CASSPRPGQGTDTQYF.